This T cell receptor beta chain stems from a study of blood T cell repertoires in COVID-19. Turning to the study itself: Acute-phase and convalescent COVID-19 samples originated in the United States, Italy and Spain. In each case, the material was cDNA or gDNA derived from T cells, B-cell-depleted T cells, or PBMCs.

This CDR3 has 15 residues. Losses at the gene ends were 5 bases for V and 5 bases for J; bases not matched to a gene: 9. Germline values: CDR1 MNHEY, CDR2 SMNVEV (reference sequence). In the original analysis: By means of reference gene primer amplification, nucleated cell counts were estimated. The method was immunoSEQ multiplex PCR; TCRdb's version includes in-frame clones alone and lacks a portion of them. The V and J calls and the clone size are those of that table, but D and trimming were determined from the DNA. The repertoire has under 250,000 clones, 84% of them found once; the top ten carry 5.1%.

What was sequenced was peripheral blood. J is TRBJ1-1 and V is TRBV27, with TRBD1 matching 9 bases. The clonotype originates from a woman aged 60-75 years who had recovered from COVID-19. CDR3 sequence: CASSLIGTGNTEAFF. The CDR3 bases are TGTGCCAGCAGTCTAATAGGGACAGGGAATACTGAAGCTTTCTTT.